These 8 T cell receptor beta chains came from one sample sequenced in a study of shared clonotypes between healthy human individuals. TCRdb keeps only in-frame clones here, not all; method: immunoSEQ multiplex PCR. The data hold about 2 million clones, with around 96% observed a single time. The naive CD8 population came from CD45RO-negative cells selected for CCR7, without terminally differentiated effector memory CD45RA+ cells. Sample: naive CD8+ T cells sorted from blood. These receptors were taken from a man younger than 30 in good health.

The CDR3 DNA reads TGTGCCAGCACCGGGAGTGAAGCTGGGAATGAGCAGTTCTTC. Protein product: CASTGSEAGNEQFF. This sequence joins TRBV25-1 and TRBJ2-1, with D perhaps TRBD2 (6 bases). Trimming removed 7 bases from V and 7 bases from J, with 17 bases in between. The CDR3 totals 14 residues. CDR1 and CDR2 from the germline V gene are MGHDK and SYGVNS.

V and J are TRBV7-6 and TRBJ1-1; D call uncertain. Germline CDR1 reads SGHVS; CDR2 reads FNYEAQ. Trimming shortened V by 1 base and J by 4 bases, and 7 bases separated the two germline ends. CDR3 length equals 13 residues. The CDR3 is CASSLEVLTEAFF. CDR3 DNA sequence: TGTGCCAGCAGCTTAGAGGTTCTCACTGAAGCTTTCTTT.

The chain couples TRBV5-6 to TRBJ1-5; 9 bases align to TRBD1. V gave up 6 bases and J gave up 4 bases; unmatched junction bases: 5. The CDR3 covers 14 residues. In germline, CDR1 is SGHDT, CDR2 YYEEEE. CDR3 nucleotide sequence: TGTGCCAGCACCAGTGGACAGGGGAATCAGCCCCAGCATTTT. This codes for CASTSGQGNQPQHF.

The chain has TRBV7-9 and TRBJ2-5; 8 nucleotides align to TRBD2. With 4 bases clipped from V and 1 base from J, the junction kept 5 bases outside the gene matches. The germline gives CDR1 SEHNR, CDR2 FQNEAQ (reference sequence). This CDR3 comprises 15 residues. The CDR3 DNA reads TGTGCCAGCAGCTGGGCGGGGGGCCCCCAAGAGACCCAGTACTTC. This codes for CASSWAGGPQETQYF.

V usage is TRBV10-2 and J usage is TRBJ2-3; TRBD2 matches at 9 bases. The CDR3 is made up of 16 amino acids. The germline V gene encodes CDR1 WSHSY and CDR2 SAAADI. V was clipped by 1 base and J by 3 bases; unmatched bases: 5. The CDR3 DNA is TGCGCCAGCAGTGAGTGGGCGGGGGGGCTTACAGATACGCAGTATTTT. It encodes CASSEWAGGLTDTQYF.

The genes are TRBV28 and TRBJ2-7; TRBD2 aligns across 14 bases. Germline V lookup: CDR1 MDHEN, CDR2 SYDVKM. This CDR3 spans 17 amino acids. Trimming cost V 2 bases and J 2 bases; bases outside gene matches: 5. The CDR3 DNA follows: TGTGCCAGCAGTTTAGGACTAGCGGGGGGCGATACCTACGAGCAGTACTTC. Amino acids: CASSLGLAGGDTYEQYF.

This clone was observed a single time. V usage is TRBV5-1 and J usage is TRBJ1-1; the D is unclear. V lost 4 bases and J 5 bases, leaving 12 bases between the germline ends. Germline values: CDR1 SGHRS, CDR2 YFSETQ. The CDR3 length is 13 residues. CDR3 nucleotides: TGCGCCAGCAGCCCTCCGGCAGGTACTGAAGCTTTCTTT. Translating it yields CASSPPAGTEAFF.

The chain uses TRBV29-1 and TRBJ2-1; no clear D gene. This CDR3 is 14 amino acids long. The V and J ends lost 4 bases and 2 bases respectively, with 12 bases between them. Germline V CDR1 and CDR2: SQVTM, ANQGSEA. CDR3 DNA: TGCAGCGTTGCCCCGTTAAATGCCTACAATGAGCAGTTCTTC. It is translated as CSVAPLNAYNEQFF.